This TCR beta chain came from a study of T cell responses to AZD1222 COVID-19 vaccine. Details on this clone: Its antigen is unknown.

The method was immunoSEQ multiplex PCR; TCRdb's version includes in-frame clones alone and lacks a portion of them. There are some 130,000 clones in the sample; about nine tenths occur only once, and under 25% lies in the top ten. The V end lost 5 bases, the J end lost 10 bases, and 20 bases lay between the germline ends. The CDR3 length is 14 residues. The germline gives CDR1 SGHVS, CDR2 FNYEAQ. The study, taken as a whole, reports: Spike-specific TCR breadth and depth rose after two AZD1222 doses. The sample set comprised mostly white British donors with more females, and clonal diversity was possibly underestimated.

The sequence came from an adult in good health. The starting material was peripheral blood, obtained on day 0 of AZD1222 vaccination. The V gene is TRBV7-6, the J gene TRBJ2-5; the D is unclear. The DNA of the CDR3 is TGTGCCAGCAGCCCGAAGGTTGGAGAAGGAGACCAGTACTTC. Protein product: CASSPKVGEGDQYF. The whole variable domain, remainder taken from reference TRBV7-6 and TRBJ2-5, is GAGVSQSPRYKVTKRGQDVALRCDPISGHVSLYWYRQALGQGPEFLTYFNYEAQQDKSGLPNDRFSAERPEGSISTLTIQRTEQRDSAMYRCASSPKVGEGDQYFGPGTRLLVL.